The rows below give T cell receptor beta chains drawn from one sample of a study of blood T cell repertoires in COVID-19. Clones were read by immunoSEQ multiplex PCR, and TCRdb kept only the in-frame ones, dropping some. The data contain over 65,000 clones, around 90% of them singletons. Sequencing used peripheral blood. The receptors here all came from a woman of 80 years or more with acute or convalescent COVID-19. CDR3s include the opening cysteine and the closing phenylalanine or tryptophan. The D gene is left open where the match is weak. Some rows mark clone size as missing; the rest say once, few, many or name a class of expanded clone.

j_call,clone_size,v_call,d_call,cdr3_nt,cdr3_aa
TRBJ1-4,.,TRBV7-2,.,TGTGCCAGCAGCCCAAGGCGGGGGCTGGATGAAAAACTGTTTTTT,CASSPRRGLDEKLFF
TRBJ1-6,.,TRBV5-4,TRBD1,TGTGCCAGCAGCTTGGACAGGGGCCTCTATAATTCACCCCTCCACTTT,CASSLDRGLYNSPLHF
TRBJ1-1,.,TRBV6-5,TRBD1,TGTGCCAGCAGCGGTCCGGGACAGAGGAACACTGAAGCTTTCTTT,CASSGPGQRNTEAFF
TRBJ2-2,few,TRBV6-1,.,TGTGCCAGCAGTGAAAGGGGTCCCGGGGAGCTGTTTTTT,CASSERGPGELFF
TRBJ2-5,.,TRBV3-1/TRBV3-2,TRBD2,TGTGCCAGCAGCCTGCGGAGGATTAGCGGGGGGGCAGAGACCCAGTACTTC,CASSLRRISGGAETQYF
TRBJ1-1,.,TRBV18,TRBD1,TGTGCCAGCTCACCGGACAGGGAGCAGAGTGAAGCTTTCTTT,CASSPDREQSEAFF
TRBJ2-1,once,TRBV7-2,TRBD2,TGTGCCAGCAGCTTATTCGGACTAGTTGGCCCCAATGAGCAGTTCTTC,CASSLFGLVGPNEQFF
TRBJ2-7,.,TRBV5-8,.,TGTGCCAGCAGCTCCCGAACCCTAACCTACGAGCAGTACTTC,CASSSRTLTYEQYF
TRBJ2-3,.,TRBV24-1,.,TGTGCCACCAGTGATCTTCAGGGCTCTAGCACAGATACGCAGTATTTT,CATSDLQGSSTDTQYF
TRBJ1-2,.,TRBV6-1,.,TGTGCCAGCAGTGACCACAGGGACGGCTACACCTTC,CASSDHRDGYTF
TRBJ1-5,.,TRBV29-1,.,TGCAGCGTTGCAGGGTTCAGCAATCAGCCCCAGCATTTT,CSVAGFSNQPQHF
TRBJ1-1,.,TRBV29-1,.,TGCAGCGTCATCGGACACGCCGAAGCTTTCTTT,CSVIGHAEAFF
TRBJ2-7,few,TRBV10-1,TRBD1,TGCGCCAGCAGTGATGGTTTTACGGGGACAGGGGCTAACGAGCAGTACTTC,CASSDGFTGTGANEQYF
TRBJ2-1,once,TRBV7-2,.,TGTGCAGTCGCTGCGGGAAAGGGACGCTACAATGAGCAGTTCTTC,CAVAAGKGRYNEQFF
TRBJ2-5,.,TRBV4-3,TRBD1,TGCGCCAGCAGCCAGGGGGACAGGCACCAAGAGACCCAGTACTTC,CASSQGDRHQETQYF
TRBJ1-4,.,TRBV3-1/TRBV3-2,TRBD1,TGTGCCAGCAGCCTGGGACAGGGGTCTAATGAAAAACTGTTTTTT,CASSLGQGSNEKLFF
TRBJ2-4,.,TRBV27,TRBD2,TGTGCCAGCAGTTCCCCCGGGACTAGCGGGGTAGCCAAAAACATTCAGTACTTC,CASSSPGTSGVAKNIQYF
TRBJ2-3,.,TRBV5-1,TRBD1,TGCGCCAGCAGCTTGTGGGGGACAGAGGTGGGTTCAGATACGCAGTATTTT,CASSLWGTEVGSDTQYF
TRBJ1-5,.,TRBV28,.,TGTGCCAGCAGTCAAGGGGGATCTAATCAGCCCCAGCATTTT,CASSQGGSNQPQHF
TRBJ2-3,.,TRBV12-3/TRBV12-4,.,TGTGCCAGCTCCCTAGTGGGAGAGGATACGCAGTATTTT,CASSLVGEDTQYF
TRBJ2-1,.,TRBV5-1,TRBD2,TGCGCCAGCAGCTTGAGGCTGCGCGGGAGTGTTGCTGAGCAGTTCTTC,CASSLRLRGSVAEQFF
TRBJ2-5,.,TRBV5-1,.,TGCGCCAGCAGCCCTAGCCAACAAGAGACCCAGTACTTC,CASSPSQQETQYF
TRBJ1-4,.,TRBV2,.,TGTGCCAGCAGGATGACTGAAAATAATGAAAAACTGTTTTTT,CASRMTENNEKLFF
TRBJ2-1,.,TRBV24-1,TRBD1,TGTGCCACCAGTGACCCAACAGGGGTTAACAATGAGCAGTTCTTC,CATSDPTGVNNEQFF
TRBJ2-1,once,TRBV5-1,.,TGCGCCAGCAGCTTGGGTGCGGGGCGGGACAATGAGCAGTTCTTC,CASSLGAGRDNEQFF
TRBJ1-5,.,TRBV6-2/TRBV6-3,TRBD1,TGTGCCAGCAGTGTCGACAGGGACCATCAGCCCCAGCATTTT,CASSVDRDHQPQHF
TRBJ1-2,.,TRBV6-5,.,TGTGCCAGCAGAACTACAGGGAACTATGGCTACACCTTC,CASRTTGNYGYTF
TRBJ2-3,few,TRBV28,.,TGTGCCAGCAGTGTCCTAGAGAGCACAGATACGCAGTATTTT,CASSVLESTDTQYF